The 20 T cell receptor beta chains reported below all come from one sample, sequenced in a study of blood T cells in healthy people across ages. Together with a sample-barcoded 5' primer, a J-beta primer mix was included in a second PCR lasting about 7 to 11 cycles. TCRdb analysed the 5' RACE reads with MiXCR anew, one entry per CDR3 protein. The sample holds 1,300,000 or so distinct CDR3 sequences; approximately 63% are singletons and the top ten take under 8.5%. Sequenced material: blood. The origin of the receptors is a man in his late teens or twenties in good health.

J is TRBJ2-1 and V is TRBV7-2; 11 bases align to TRBD1. Germline CDR1 is SGHTA and CDR2 is FQGNSA. The length of the CDR3 is 16 residues. J lost 5 bases, V lost 4 bases, and 7 bases had no gene match. CDR3 amino acids: CASSSPGQGAHNEQFF. CDR3 bases: TGTGCCAGCAGCTCCCCCGGACAGGGGGCCCACAATGAGCAGTTCTTC.

This clonotype has only one observation. The V gene is TRBV20-1, the J gene TRBJ2-3; possible D gene TRBD2, 6 bases. The V end was cut by 3 bases, the J end by 3 bases, with 13 bases between. Germline lookup yields CDR1 DFQATT and CDR2 SNEGSKA (reference sequence). The CDR3 covers 14 residues. The CDR3 bases are TGCAGTGCTAGTGGAGGGCAGGTTACAGATACGCAGTATTTT. Encoded protein: CSASGGQVTDTQYF.

The V and J genes are TRBV4-3 and TRBJ1-4; D possibly corresponds to TRBD1 (6 bases). The CDR3 totals 16 residues. Germline values: CDR1 LGHNA, CDR2 YSLEER. V was pared by 3 bases and J by 5 bases, with 16 bases between. DNA for the CDR3: TGCGCCAGCAGCCACCGAGCTGGGGGCTTAAATGAAAAACTGTTTTTT. It translates to CASSHRAGGLNEKLFF.

The chain has TRBV12-3 or TRBV12-4 and TRBJ1-2; 8 nucleotides agree with TRBD1. The CDR3 spans 16 residues. V lost 6 bases to trimming and J lost 4 bases; unmatched junction nucleotides: 13. CDR3 region: CASSPSGGAGSYGYTF. DNA for the CDR3: TGTGCCAGCAGCCCCTCAGGGGGCGCGGGAAGCTATGGCTACACCTTC.

This clonotype was counted once. J is TRBJ2-5 and V is TRBV7-2, with D perhaps matching TRBD1 or TRBD2 (5 bases each). The CDR3 contains 14 residues. Looked up from germline, CDR1 is SGHTA and CDR2 is FQGNSA. Trimming stripped 1 base from V and 11 bases from J, with 17 bases between. The CDR3 spells CASSLVDGAFGQYF. In nucleotides, the CDR3 is TGTGCCAGCAGCTTAGTAGACGGGGCCTTTGGGCAGTACTTC.

The chain combines TRBV20-1 with TRBJ1-2; D ambiguous. V gave up 6 bases and J gave up 2 bases, with 16 bases separating them. Looked up from germline, CDR1 is DFQATT and CDR2 is SNEGSKA (reference sequence). This CDR3 is built from 14 residues. The CDR3 spells CSAPLGVPNYGYTF. The CDR3 DNA reads as TGCAGTGCCCCTCTCGGGGTCCCAAACTATGGCTACACCTTC.

This clonotype was recorded only once. CDR3 sequence: CSARDRTGYTGELFF. In DNA, the CDR3 is TGCAGTGCTAGAGACCGGACAGGGTACACCGGGGAGCTGTTTTTT. The rearrangement links TRBV20-1 to TRBJ2-2, with TRBD1 identical over 8 bases. V gave up 0 bases and J gave up 3 bases; unmatched junction bases: 3. The CDR3 is made up of 15 amino acids. Germline lookup yields CDR1 DFQATT and CDR2 SNEGSKA (reference sequence).

The rearrangement joins TRBV27 to TRBJ1-6; 9 bases are a match to TRBD1. CDR3 length: 18 residues. Germline CDR1 reads MNHEY; CDR2 reads SMNVEV (reference sequence). V was pared by 1 base and J by 2 bases, with 6 bases of the junction left unmatched. The DNA of the CDR3 is TGTGCCAGCAGTTTATTAGGGACAGGGTTCACCTATAATTCACCCCTCCACTTT. This codes for CASSLLGTGFTYNSPLHF.

V gene TRBV20-1 combines with J gene TRBJ1-5; possible D gene TRBD1, 6 bases. Trimming took 2 bases from V and 6 from J, leaving 11 bases between them. This CDR3 has 13 residues. Germline V CDR1 and CDR2: DFQATT, SNEGSKA (reference sequence). CDR3 in amino acids: CSARRGGAQPQHF. In DNA, the CDR3 is TGCAGTGCTAGAAGGGGGGGGGCTCAGCCCCAGCATTTT.

The chain joins TRBV12-3 or TRBV12-4 to TRBJ2-5, with 8 bases fitting TRBD1. The J call could be wrong; TRBJ2-7 is a better fit for the DNA end. CDR3 length equals 15 residues. DNA for the CDR3: TGTGCCAGCAGTTTCGCAGGGGGCTATTCCTACGAGCAGTACTTC. Its protein product is CASSFAGGYSYEQYF.

The rearrangement uses TRBV6-2 or TRBV6-3 and TRBJ2-2, with 9 nucleotides matching TRBD2. Losses at the gene ends were 2 bases for V and 4 bases for J; bases not matched to a gene: 8. This CDR3 contains 17 residues. CDR1 is MNHEY and CDR2 is SVGEGT in the germline V gene. CDR3 loop: CASSYLAGGPRTGELFF. Here the CDR3 DNA reads TGTGCCAGCAGTTACCTGGCGGGGGGGCCCCGCACCGGGGAGCTGTTTTTT.

This CDR3 is CASMINPMNETQYF. CDR3 DNA: TGTGCCAGCATGATAAATCCCATGAACGAGACCCAGTACTTC. The chain couples TRBV6-2 or TRBV6-3 to TRBJ2-5; D remains unclear. This CDR3 is 14 amino acids long. Germline CDR1 and CDR2: MNHEY and SVGEGT. The V gene lost 7 bases and the J gene lost 5 bases, with 17 bases spanning the gap.

The rearrangement links TRBV6-1 to TRBJ2-5; 9 positions agree with TRBD2. Germline CDR1 MNHNS, CDR2 SASEGT. V trimming: 8 bases; J trimming: 5 bases; junction bases outside the gene matches: 9. The length of the CDR3 is 14 residues. The CDR3 sequence is CASQREEALETQYF. CDR3 DNA: TGTGCCAGCCAGCGGGAGGAGGCTCTGGAGACCCAGTACTTC.

This chain uses TRBV18 with TRBJ1-2; 7 nucleotides match TRBD1. Germline V lookup: CDR1 KGHSH, CDR2 LQKENI. The CDR3 is 15 residues long. V trimming: 6 bases; J trimming: 2 bases; junction bases outside the gene matches: 9. The CDR3 nucleotides read TGTGCCAGCTCTCCAGGGGGGCTTCAGAACTATGGCTACACCTTC. It yields the protein CASSPGGLQNYGYTF.

V gene TRBV7-6 combines with J gene TRBJ2-3; 7 nucleotides match TRBD2. The J segment lost 5 bases and the V segment lost 5 bases, leaving 7 bases of the junction unmatched. Germline V gives CDR1 SGHVS, CDR2 FNYEAQ. The CDR3 extends over 14 amino acids. CDR3 DNA sequence: TGTGCCAGCAGCATTCCGGGGGAGGGAGATACGCAGTATTTT. Translating it yields CASSIPGEGDTQYF. The whole variable domain, remainder taken from reference TRBV7-6 and TRBJ2-3, is GAGVSQSPRYKVTKRGQDVALRCDPISGHVSLYWYRQALGQGPEFLTYFNYEAQQDKSGLPNDRFSAERPEGSISTLTIQRTEQRDSAMYRCASSIPGEGDTQYFGPGTRLTVL.

This chain connects TRBV21-1 to TRBJ1-2; whether TRBD1, the table's D call, matches the DNA was not checked. TRBV21-1 is listed as a pseudogene. The CDR3 is 16 residues long. In DNA form, the CDR3 reads TGTGCCAGCAGCAAAGAATGGGACAGGGCCCCACTTGGCTACACCTTC. It codes for CASSKEWDRAPLGYTF.

CDR3 region: CSARDQGQGWDVAYNEQFF. CDR3 nucleotide sequence: TGCAGTGCTAGAGATCAAGGACAGGGTTGGGACGTGGCCTACAATGAGCAGTTCTTC. The chain is built from TRBV20-1 and TRBJ2-1; 8 bases are a match to TRBD1. The ends lost 0 bases at V and 2 bases at J; junction bases unmatched: 15. Germline CDR1 DFQATT, CDR2 SNEGSKA (reference sequence). The CDR3 is 19 amino acids.

The chain recombines TRBV11-1 with TRBJ1-6; D unresolved. The V and J ends lost 5 bases and 8 bases respectively, with 13 bases between them. This CDR3 spans 14 amino acids. Germline lookup yields CDR1 SGHAT and CDR2 FQDESV (reference sequence). This CDR3 is CASSLRPSDSPLHF. The CDR3 nucleotides are TGTGCCAGCAGCCTAAGACCCTCTGATTCACCCCTCCACTTT.

The chain couples TRBV10-3 to TRBJ1-1; D perhaps matches TRBD1 (5 bases). Trimming took 5 bases from V and 1 from J, leaving 11 bases between them. The germline V gene encodes CDR1 ENHRY and CDR2 SYGVKD. The CDR3 is made up of 14 amino acids. The CDR3 DNA is TGTGCCATCAGTCAGGCGGGGGAGAACACTGAAGCTTTCTTT. This gives the protein CAISQAGENTEAFF.

The CDR3 reads CASSFAGAGYNEQYF. Written as DNA, the CDR3 is TGTGCCAGCAGTTTTGCGGGAGCAGGGTACAATGAGCAGTACTTC. This chain links TRBV5-6 with TRBJ2-5, with TRBD2 identical over 7 bases. Germline lookup yields CDR1 SGHDT and CDR2 YYEEEE. After removal of 5 bases from V and 11 bases from J, the junction contained 18 bases not matched to a gene. CDR3 length: 15 residues.